This TCR beta chain emerged from a study of regulatory T cells in long-lasting Graves disease. CDR3-region Arm-PCR and iRepertoire HTBI primers produced the TCR beta libraries. TCRdb reanalysed the multiplex PCR reads using MiXCR and keeps one entry per CDR3 protein. The data hold roughly 320,000 distinct CDR3 sequences, with around 15% observed a single time. On this clonotype: As yet, its antigen is unknown.

Looked up from germline, CDR1 is SGHRS and CDR2 is YFSETQ. V dropped 0 bases and J dropped 8 bases, with 3 bases sitting between them. The CDR3 runs to 12 residues. Findings and limits, study-wide: Persistent Graves' patients showed a TCR diversity that was lower than that of newly diagnosed ones. Persistent disease was characterized by preferential usage of TRBV28, TRBJ1-2 and TRBJ2-5. The study found persistent patients shared more public clonotypes (over 2,500) than new patients (just over 950).

Time point here: newly diagnosed GD, antithyroid drugs for less than 3 months. PBMC-derived RNA was used for the TCR library. This same sample was also part of a study on T cells in Graves' hyperthyroidism and ophthalmopathy. From that paper: During a first-round RT-PCR of the TCR CDR3, the HTBI primer set was used.

The specimen was peripheral blood mononuclear cells (PBMCs), collected at new diagnosis, from a patient treated with antithyroid drugs. The source is a man in his forties with Graves disease. The chain uses TRBV5-1 and TRBJ1-6, with D unresolved. DNA of the CDR3: TGCGCCAGCAGCTTGGAGGATTCACCCCTCCACTTT. Its translation is CASSLEDSPLHF.